These 4 T cell receptor beta chains were sequenced from one sample in a study of molecular identifiers for immune sequencing clone quantification. TCRdb redid the calling of the PCR reads with MiXCR, one entry per CDR3 protein. The sample lists 400,000 to 600,000 distinct CDR3 sequences, about 21% seen once, with under 0.85% in the top ten. The specimen sequenced was naive CD8+ T cells from blood, with Jurkat cell RNA spiked in. The subset: FACS-sorted CD8+CD4-CCR7+CD45RA+ naive T cells. These receptors were collected from a human donor in good health. Some libraries in this study had Jurkat cell RNA spiked in.

The table lists this clonotype with many counts. The genes are TRBV27 and TRBJ2-3; 11 bases match TRBD2. Germline-derived CDR1 and CDR2 are MNHEY and SMNVEV (reference sequence). Trimming took 5 bases from V and 5 from J; bases not matched to a gene: 6. The CDR3 has 15 residues. In nucleotides, the CDR3 is TGTGCCAGCAGTAGTAGCGGGGGGGCGATAGATACGCAGTATTTT. This codes for CASSSSGGAIDTQYF.

There are a few counts of this clonotype. The chain links TRBV28 to TRBJ2-3; TRBD1 might be the D (5 bases). The CDR3 is made up of 15 amino acids. Trimming took off 6 bases at V and 0 bases at J, with 13 bases between the two ends. CDR1 is MDHEN, CDR2 SYDVKM, per germline. The CDR3 sequence: CASSYRGISTDTQYF. As DNA, the CDR3 is TGTGCCAGCAGCTATAGGGGAATTAGCACAGATACGCAGTATTTT.

As concerns this clonotype: The conserved final phenylalanine or tryptophan is absent from the CDR3, which likely points to a read error. This chain connects TRBV7-9 to TRBJ1-1, with 7 bases lining up with TRBD1. V shed 2 bases, J shed 3 bases, and the junction held 3 bases outside the gene matches. Germline CDR1 reads SEHNR; CDR2 reads FQNEAQ (reference sequence). This CDR3 is built from 14 residues. Here the CDR3 DNA reads TGTGCCAGCAGCTTAACAGGGGTGGACACTGAAGCTTTCCTT. This codes for CASSLTGVDTEAFL.

This clonotype came up many times. This rearrangement joins TRBV15 to TRBJ1-5; D remains unclear. Germline V gene data show CDR1 as LNHNV and CDR2 as YYDKDF (reference sequence). V was clipped by 2 bases and J by 6 bases, with 11 bases between them. The CDR3 contains 14 residues. In DNA form, the CDR3 reads TGTGCCACCAGCAGATTAGTAGTGGGTCAGCCCCAGCATTTT. It translates to CATSRLVVGQPQHF.